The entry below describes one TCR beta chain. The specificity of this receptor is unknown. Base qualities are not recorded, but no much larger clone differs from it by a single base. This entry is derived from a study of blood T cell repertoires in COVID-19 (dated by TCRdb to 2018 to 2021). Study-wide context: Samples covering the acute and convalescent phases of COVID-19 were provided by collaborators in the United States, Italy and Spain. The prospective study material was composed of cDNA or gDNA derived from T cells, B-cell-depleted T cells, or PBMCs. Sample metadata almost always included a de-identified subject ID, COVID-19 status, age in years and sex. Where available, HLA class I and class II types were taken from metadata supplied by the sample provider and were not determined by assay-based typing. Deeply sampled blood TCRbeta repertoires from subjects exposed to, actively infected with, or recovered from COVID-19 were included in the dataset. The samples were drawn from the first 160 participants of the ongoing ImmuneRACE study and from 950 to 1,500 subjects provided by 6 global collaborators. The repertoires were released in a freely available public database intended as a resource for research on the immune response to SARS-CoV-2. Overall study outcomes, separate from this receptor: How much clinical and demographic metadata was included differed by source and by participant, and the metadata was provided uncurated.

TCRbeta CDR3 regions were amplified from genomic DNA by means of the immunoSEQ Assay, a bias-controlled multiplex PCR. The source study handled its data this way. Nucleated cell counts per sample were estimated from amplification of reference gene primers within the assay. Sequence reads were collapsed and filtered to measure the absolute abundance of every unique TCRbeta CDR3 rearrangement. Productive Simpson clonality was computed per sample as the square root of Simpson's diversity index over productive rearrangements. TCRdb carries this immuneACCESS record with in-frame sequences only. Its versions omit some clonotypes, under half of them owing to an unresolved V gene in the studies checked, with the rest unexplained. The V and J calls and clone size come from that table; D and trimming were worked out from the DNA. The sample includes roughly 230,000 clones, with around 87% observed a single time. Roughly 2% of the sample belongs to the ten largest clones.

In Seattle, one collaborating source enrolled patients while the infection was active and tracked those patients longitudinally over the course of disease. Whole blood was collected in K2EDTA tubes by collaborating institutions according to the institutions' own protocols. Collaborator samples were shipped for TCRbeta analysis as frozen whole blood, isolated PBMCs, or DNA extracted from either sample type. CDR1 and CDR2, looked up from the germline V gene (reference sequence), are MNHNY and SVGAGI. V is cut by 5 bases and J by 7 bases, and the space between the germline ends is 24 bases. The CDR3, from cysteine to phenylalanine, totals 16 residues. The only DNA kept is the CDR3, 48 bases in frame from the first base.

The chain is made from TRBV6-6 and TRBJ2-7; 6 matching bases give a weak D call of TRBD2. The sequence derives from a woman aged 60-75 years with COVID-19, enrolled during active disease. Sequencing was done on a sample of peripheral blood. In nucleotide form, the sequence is TGTGCCAGCAGTGGGGGGACGGAGGTGAGGGGTTTGGAGCAGTACTTC. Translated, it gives CASSGGTEVRGLEQYF.